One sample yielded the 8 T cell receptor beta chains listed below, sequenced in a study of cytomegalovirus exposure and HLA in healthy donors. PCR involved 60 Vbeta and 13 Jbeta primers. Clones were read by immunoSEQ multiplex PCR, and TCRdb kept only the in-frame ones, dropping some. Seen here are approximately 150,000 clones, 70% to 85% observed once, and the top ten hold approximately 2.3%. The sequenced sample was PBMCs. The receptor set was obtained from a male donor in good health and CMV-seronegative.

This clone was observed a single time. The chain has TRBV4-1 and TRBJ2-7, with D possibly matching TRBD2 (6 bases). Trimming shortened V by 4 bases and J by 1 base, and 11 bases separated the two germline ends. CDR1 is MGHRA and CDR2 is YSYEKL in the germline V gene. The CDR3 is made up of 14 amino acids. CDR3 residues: CASSPREPSYEQYF. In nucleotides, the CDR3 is TGCGCCAGCAGCCCCCGGGAGCCTTCCTACGAGCAGTACTTC.

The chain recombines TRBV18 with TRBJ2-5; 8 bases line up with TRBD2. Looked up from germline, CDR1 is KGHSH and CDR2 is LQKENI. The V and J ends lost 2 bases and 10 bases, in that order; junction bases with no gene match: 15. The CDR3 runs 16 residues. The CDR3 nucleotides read TGTGCCAGCTCACCAGCAGGACTAGCCCCGATAGTGGACCAGTACTTC. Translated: CASSPAGLAPIVDQYF.

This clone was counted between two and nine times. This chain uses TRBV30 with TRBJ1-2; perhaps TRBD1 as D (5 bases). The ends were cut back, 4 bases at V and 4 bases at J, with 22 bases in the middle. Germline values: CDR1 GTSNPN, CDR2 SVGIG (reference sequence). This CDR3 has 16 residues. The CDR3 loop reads CAWIWLGAPATYGYTF. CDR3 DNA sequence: TGTGCCTGGATTTGGTTAGGGGCCCCGGCGACCTATGGCTACACCTTC.

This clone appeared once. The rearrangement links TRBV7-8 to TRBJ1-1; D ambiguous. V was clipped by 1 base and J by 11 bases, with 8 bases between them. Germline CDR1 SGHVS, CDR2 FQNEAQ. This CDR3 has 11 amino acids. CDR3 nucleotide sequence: TGTGCCAGCAGCTTAGGGCTAGCGGCTTTCTTT. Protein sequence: CASSLGLAAFF.

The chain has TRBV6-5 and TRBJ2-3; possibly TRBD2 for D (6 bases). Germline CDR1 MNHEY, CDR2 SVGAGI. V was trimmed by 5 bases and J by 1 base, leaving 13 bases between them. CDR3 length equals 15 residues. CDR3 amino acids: CASSTGTGRTDTQYF. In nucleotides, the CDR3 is TGTGCCAGCAGTACCGGGACTGGACGCACAGATACGCAGTATTTT.

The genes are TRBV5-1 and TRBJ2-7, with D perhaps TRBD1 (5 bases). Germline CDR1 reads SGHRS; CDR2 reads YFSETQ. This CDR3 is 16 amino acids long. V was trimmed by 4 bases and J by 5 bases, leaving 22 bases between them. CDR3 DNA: TGCGCCAGCAGCCAGCCGGTAGGCAGGGAAGAAGACGAGCAGTACTTC. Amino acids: CASSQPVGREEDEQYF.

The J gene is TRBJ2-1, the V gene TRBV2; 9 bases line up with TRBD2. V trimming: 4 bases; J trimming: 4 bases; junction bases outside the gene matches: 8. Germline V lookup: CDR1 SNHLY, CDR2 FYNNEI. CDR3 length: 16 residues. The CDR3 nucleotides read TGTGCCAGCAGTGTAGGAGCGGGAGGAAGTTACAATGAGCAGTTCTTC. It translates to CASSVGAGGSYNEQFF.

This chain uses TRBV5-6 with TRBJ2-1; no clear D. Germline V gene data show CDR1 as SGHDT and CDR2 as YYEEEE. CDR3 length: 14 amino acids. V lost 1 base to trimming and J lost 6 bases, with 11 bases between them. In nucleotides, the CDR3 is TGTGCCAGCAGCTTGCGAGGCTCGAGCAATGAGCAGTTCTTC. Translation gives CASSLRGSSNEQFF.